Here is one TCR beta chain with its context. The data are from a study of cytotoxic CD8 clonotypes in ibrutinib-treated CLL. Background on the study: The authors obtained response samples at a median of about 12 months of treatment, range 6 to 36.

Only in-frame clones appear in the TCRdb table, and some are missing; sequencing was by immunoSEQ multiplex PCR. The sample comprises some 290,000 clones, 70% to 80% of which are singletons, and roughly 7% rests with the top ten. About 2 micrograms of genomic DNA, which was extracted from cryopreserved PBMCs, served as the material used for the TCR beta libraries. The CDR3 loop spans 14 amino acids. Trimming took off 2 bases at V and 4 bases at J, with 9 bases between the two ends. Germline lookup yields CDR1 MDHEN and CDR2 SYDVKM. The TCR sequence derives from a human donor with chronic lymphocytic leukemia. The specimen was PBMCs, collected before ibrutinib treatment. The chain is built from TRBV28 and TRBJ1-3; D call uncertain. This chain's CDR3 is CASSLEGMGNTIYF. The CDR3 DNA reads TGTGCCAGCAGTTTAGAGGGCATGGGAAACACCATATATTTT.